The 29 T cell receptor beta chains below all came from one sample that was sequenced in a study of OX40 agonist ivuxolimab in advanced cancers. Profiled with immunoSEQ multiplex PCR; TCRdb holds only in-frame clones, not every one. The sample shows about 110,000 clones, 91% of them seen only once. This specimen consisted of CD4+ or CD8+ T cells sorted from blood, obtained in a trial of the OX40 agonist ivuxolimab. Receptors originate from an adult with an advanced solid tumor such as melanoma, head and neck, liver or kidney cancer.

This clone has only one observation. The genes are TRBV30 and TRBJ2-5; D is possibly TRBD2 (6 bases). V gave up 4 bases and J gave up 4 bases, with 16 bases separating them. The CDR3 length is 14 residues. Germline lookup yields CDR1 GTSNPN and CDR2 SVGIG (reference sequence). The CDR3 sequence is CAWTNTGGVETQYF. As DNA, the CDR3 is TGTGCCTGGACCAACACTGGAGGGGTAGAGACCCAGTACTTC.

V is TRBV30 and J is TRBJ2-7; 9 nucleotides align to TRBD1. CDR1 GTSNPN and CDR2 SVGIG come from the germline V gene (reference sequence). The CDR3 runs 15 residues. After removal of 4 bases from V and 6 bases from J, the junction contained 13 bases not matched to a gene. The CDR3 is CAWTPGSRQGGEQYF. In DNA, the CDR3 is TGTGCCTGGACTCCCGGGAGCAGACAGGGGGGCGAGCAGTACTTC.

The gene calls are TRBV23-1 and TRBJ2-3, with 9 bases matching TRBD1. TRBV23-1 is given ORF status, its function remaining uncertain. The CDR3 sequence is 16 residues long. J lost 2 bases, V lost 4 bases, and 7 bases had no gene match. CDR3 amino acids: CASSPWTGVNTDTQYF. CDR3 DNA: TGCGCCAGCAGTCCCTGGACAGGGGTAAACACAGATACGCAGTATTTT.

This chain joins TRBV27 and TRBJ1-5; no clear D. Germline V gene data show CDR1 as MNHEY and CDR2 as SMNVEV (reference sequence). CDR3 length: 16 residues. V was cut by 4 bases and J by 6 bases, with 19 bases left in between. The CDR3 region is CASSSPGGAGRQPQHF. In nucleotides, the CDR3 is TGTGCCAGCAGTTCCCCGGGCGGCGCGGGTCGTCAGCCCCAGCATTTT.

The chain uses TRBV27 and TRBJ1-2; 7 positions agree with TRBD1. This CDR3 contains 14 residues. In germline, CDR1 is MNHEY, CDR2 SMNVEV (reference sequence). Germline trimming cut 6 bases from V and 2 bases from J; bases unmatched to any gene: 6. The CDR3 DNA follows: TGTGCCAGCAGGGATGACAGGGAGAACTATGGCTACACCTTC. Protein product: CASRDDRENYGYTF.

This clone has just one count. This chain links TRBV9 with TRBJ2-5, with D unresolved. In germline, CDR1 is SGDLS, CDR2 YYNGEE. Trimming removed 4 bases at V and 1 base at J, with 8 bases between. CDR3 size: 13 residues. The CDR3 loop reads CASSPRVQETQYF. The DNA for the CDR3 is TGTGCCAGCAGCCCCCGGGTCCAAGAGACCCAGTACTTC.

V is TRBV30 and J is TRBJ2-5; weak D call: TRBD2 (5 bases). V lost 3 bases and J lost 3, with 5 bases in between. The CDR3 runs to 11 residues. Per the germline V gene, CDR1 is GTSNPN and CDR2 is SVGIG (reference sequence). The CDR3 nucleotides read TGTGCCTGGAGGGGAGAAGAGACCCAGTACTTC. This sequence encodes CAWRGEETQYF.

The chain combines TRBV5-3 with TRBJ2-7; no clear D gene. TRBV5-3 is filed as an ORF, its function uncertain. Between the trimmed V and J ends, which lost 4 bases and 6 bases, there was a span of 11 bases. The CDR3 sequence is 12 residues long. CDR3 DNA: TGTGCCAGAAGCCCCGCCCTCGCCGAGCAGTACTTC. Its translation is CARSPALAEQYF.

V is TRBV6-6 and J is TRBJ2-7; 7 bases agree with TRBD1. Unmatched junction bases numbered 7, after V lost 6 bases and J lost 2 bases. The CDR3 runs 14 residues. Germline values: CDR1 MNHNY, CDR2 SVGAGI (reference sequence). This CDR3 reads CASRGTANPYEQYF. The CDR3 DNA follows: TGTGCCAGCAGGGGGACAGCGAATCCCTACGAGCAGTACTTC.

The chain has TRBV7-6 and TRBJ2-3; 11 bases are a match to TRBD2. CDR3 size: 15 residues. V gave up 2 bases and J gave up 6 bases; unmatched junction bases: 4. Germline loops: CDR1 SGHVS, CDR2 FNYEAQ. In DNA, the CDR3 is TGTGCCAGCAGCTTAACGGCTAGCGGGGGGGATACGCAGTATTTT. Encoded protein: CASSLTASGGDTQYF.

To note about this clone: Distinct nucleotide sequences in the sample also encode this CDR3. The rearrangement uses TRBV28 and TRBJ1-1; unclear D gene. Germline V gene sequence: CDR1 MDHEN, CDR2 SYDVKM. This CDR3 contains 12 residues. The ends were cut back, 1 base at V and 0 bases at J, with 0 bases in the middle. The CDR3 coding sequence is TGTGCCAGCAGTTTATTGAACACTGAAGCTTTCTTT. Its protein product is CASSLLNTEAFF.

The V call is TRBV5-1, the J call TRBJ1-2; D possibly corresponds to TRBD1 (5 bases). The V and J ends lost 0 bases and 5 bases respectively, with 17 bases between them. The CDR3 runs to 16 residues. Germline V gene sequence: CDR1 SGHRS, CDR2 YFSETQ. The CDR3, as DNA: TGCGCCAGCAGCTTGGGAATCCGGGGAGGGGAGTATGGCTACACCTTC. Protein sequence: CASSLGIRGGEYGYTF.

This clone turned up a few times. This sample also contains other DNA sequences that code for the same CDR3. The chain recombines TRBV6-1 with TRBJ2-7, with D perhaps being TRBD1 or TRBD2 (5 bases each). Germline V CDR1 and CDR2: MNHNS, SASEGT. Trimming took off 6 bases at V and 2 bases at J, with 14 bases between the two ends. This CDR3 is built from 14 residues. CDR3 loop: CASRTGTATYEQYF. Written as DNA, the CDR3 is TGTGCCAGCAGAACCGGGACCGCCACCTACGAGCAGTACTTC.

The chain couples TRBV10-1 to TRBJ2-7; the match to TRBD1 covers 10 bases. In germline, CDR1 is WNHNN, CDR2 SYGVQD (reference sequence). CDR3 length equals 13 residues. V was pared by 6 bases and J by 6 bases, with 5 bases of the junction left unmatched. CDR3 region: CASSVGQGIEQYF. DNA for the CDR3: TGCGCCAGCAGCGTGGGACAGGGGATCGAGCAGTACTTC.

Written as DNA, the CDR3 is TGTGCCAGCAGCTTACCGGCCAAAAACATTCAGTACTTC. Its translation is CASSLPAKNIQYF. The chain links TRBV5-4 to TRBJ2-4; D unresolved. The ends were cut back, 2 bases at V and 1 base at J, with 4 bases in the middle. Looked up from germline, CDR1 is SGHNT and CDR2 is YYREEE (reference sequence). This CDR3 has 13 amino acids.

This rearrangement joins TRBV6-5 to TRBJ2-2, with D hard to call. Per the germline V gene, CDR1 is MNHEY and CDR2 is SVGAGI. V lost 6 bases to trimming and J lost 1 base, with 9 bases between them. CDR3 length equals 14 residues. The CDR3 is CASRHIRNTGELFF. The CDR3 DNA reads TGTGCCAGCAGACACATAAGGAACACCGGGGAGCTGTTTTTT.

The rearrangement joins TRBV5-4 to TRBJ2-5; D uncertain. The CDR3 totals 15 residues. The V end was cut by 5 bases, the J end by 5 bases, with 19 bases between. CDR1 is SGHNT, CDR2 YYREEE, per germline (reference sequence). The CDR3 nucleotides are TGTGCCAGCAGTTCCACAGTCGGGCGGTGGGAGACCCAGTACTTC. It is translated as CASSSTVGRWETQYF.

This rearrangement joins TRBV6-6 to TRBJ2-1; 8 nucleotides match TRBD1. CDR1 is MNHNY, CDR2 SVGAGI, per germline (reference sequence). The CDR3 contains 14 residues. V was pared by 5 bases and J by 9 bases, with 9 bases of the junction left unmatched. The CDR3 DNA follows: TGTGCCAGCAGTCGCCGACAGGGGATGGTTGAGCAGTTCTTC. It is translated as CASSRRQGMVEQFF.

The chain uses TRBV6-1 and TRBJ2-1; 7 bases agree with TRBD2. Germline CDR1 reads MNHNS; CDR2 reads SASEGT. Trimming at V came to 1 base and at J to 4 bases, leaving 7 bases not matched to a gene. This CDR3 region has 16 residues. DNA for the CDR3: TGTGCCAGCAGTGAAGTGGGCGGGGGATCATACAATGAGCAGTTCTTC. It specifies CASSEVGGGSYNEQFF.

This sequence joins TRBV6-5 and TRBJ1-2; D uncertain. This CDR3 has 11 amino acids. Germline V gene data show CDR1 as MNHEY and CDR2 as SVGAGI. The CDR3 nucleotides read TGTGTTGCCGGAGGGAACAATGGCTACACCTTC. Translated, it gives CVAGGNNGYTF.

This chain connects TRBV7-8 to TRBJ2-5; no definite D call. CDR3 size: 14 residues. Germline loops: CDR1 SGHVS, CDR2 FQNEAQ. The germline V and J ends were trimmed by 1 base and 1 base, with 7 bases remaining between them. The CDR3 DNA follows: TGTGCCAGCAGCTTAGGAGCAGTCCAAGAGACCCAGTACTTC. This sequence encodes CASSLGAVQETQYF. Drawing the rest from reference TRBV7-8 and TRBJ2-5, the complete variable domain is GAGVSQSPRYKVAKRGQDVALRCDPISGHVSLFWYQQALGQGPEFLTYFQNEAQLDKSGLPSDRFFAERPEGSVSTLKIQRTQQEDSAVYLCASSLGAVQETQYFGPGTRLLVL.

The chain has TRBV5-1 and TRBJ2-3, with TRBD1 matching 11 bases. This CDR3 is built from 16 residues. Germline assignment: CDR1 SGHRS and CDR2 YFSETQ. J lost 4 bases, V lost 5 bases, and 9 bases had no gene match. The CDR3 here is CASSYRTGGAADTQYF. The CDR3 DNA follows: TGCGCCAGCAGTTACCGGACAGGGGGCGCGGCAGATACGCAGTATTTT.

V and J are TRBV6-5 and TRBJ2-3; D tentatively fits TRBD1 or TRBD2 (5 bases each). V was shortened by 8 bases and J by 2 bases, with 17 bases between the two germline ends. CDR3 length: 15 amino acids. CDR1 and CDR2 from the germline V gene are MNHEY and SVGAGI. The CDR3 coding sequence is TGTGCCAGCGCTCAGTCGGGACCGCACACAGATACGCAGTATTTT. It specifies CASAQSGPHTDTQYF.

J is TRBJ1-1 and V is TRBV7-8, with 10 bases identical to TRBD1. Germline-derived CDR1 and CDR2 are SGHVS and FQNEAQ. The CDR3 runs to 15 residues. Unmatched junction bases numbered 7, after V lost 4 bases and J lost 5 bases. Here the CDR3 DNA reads TGTGCCAGCAGCTATCCGGGACAGGGGATGACTGAAGCTTTCTTT. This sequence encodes CASSYPGQGMTEAFF.

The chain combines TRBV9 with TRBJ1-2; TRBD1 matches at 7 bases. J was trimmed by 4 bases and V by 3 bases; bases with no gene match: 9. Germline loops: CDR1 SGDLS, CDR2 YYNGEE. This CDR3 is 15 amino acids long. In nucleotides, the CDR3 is TGTGCCAGCAGCGGAAGATGGGACAGTTTCTATGGCTACACCTTC. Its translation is CASSGRWDSFYGYTF.

CDR3 nucleotide sequence: TGTGCCAGCAGCCCCCCGGGACTCCCTAAAGAGACCCAGTACTTC. Protein sequence: CASSPPGLPKETQYF. V gene TRBV5-4 combines with J gene TRBJ2-5, with a weak D call TRBD2 (6 bases). CDR3 size: 15 residues. Germline loops: CDR1 SGHNT, CDR2 YYREEE (reference sequence). Trimming pared 4 bases from V and 3 bases from J, leaving 16 bases between.

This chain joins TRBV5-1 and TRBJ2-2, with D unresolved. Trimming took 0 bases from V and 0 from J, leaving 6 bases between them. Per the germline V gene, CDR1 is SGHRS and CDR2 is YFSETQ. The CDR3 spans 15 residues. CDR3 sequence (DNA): TGCGCCAGCAGCTTGGCTCTAGCGAACACCGGGGAGCTGTTTTTT. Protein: CASSLALANTGELFF. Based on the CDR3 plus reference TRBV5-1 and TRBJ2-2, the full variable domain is KAGVTQTPRYLIKTRGQQVTLSCSPISGHRSVSWYQQTPGQGLQFLFEYFSETQRNKGNFPGRFSGRQFSNSRSEMNVSTLELGDSALYLCASSLALANTGELFFGEGSRLTVL.

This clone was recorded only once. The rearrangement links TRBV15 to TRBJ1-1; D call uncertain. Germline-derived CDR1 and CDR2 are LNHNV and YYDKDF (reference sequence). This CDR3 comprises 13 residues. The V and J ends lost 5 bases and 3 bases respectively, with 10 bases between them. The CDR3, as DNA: TGTGCCACCAGCTTCGTACTGGACACTGAAGCTTTCTTT. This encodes CATSFVLDTEAFF.

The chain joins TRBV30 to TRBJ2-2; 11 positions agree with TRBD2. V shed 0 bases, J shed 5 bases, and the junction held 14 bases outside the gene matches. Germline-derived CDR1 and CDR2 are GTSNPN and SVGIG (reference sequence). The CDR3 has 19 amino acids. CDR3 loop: CAWSVLLTSGEVWTGELFF. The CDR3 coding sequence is TGTGCCTGGAGTGTACTTCTGACTAGCGGGGAGGTTTGGACCGGGGAGCTGTTTTTT. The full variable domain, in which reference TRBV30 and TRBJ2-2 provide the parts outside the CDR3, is SQTIHQWPATLVQPVGSPLSLECTVEGTSNPNLYWYRQAAGRGLQLLFYSVGIGQISSEVPQNLSASRPQDRQFILSSKKLLLSDSGFYLCAWSVLLTSGEVWTGELFFGEGSRLTVL.